Following are 27 T cell receptor beta chains from one sample sequenced in a study of early stage breast cancer tumors. Profiled with immunoSEQ multiplex PCR; TCRdb holds only in-frame clones, not every one. Counted here are tens of thousands of clones, almost 75% occurring once; the ten biggest clones make up 4% to 5%. Sequenced sample: blood. Every receptor here comes from a person aged 35 to 50 with breast cancer.

The V gene is TRBV9, the J gene TRBJ2-7; weak D call: TRBD1 (6 bases). Trimming left V 0 bases short and J 0 bases short, with 13 bases between. The CDR3 sequence is 16 residues long. Germline-derived CDR1 and CDR2 are SGDLS and YYNGEE. CDR3: CASSVDPQGPSYEQYF. CDR3 nucleotide sequence: TGTGCCAGCAGCGTAGACCCCCAGGGGCCCTCCTACGAGCAGTACTTC.

The chain couples TRBV19 to TRBJ2-2; 9 bases are shared with TRBD2. J was trimmed by 1 base and V by 3 bases; bases with no gene match: 3. CDR1 LNHDA and CDR2 SQIVND come from the germline V gene (reference sequence). This CDR3 is 16 amino acids long. This CDR3 reads CASSIRGRGNTGELFF. The CDR3, as DNA: TGTGCCAGTAGTATCCGCGGGAGGGGGAACACCGGGGAGCTGTTTTTT. Variable domain in full (rest from reference TRBV19 and TRBJ2-2): DGGITQSPKYLFRKEGQNVTLSCEQNLNHDAMYWYRQDPGQGLRLIYYSQIVNDFQKGDIAEGYSVSREKKESFPLTVTSAQKNPTAFYLCASSIRGRGNTGELFFGEGSRLTVL.

There are a few counts of this clone. The chain is built from TRBV27 and TRBJ2-4; D gene ambiguous. This CDR3 contains 14 residues. Germline values: CDR1 MNHEY, CDR2 SMNVEV (reference sequence). Trimming left V 7 bases short and J 5 bases short, with 15 bases between. The chain's CDR3 is CASNYEEIENIQYF. The CDR3 bases are TGTGCCAGCAATTACGAGGAGATCGAAAACATTCAGTACTTC.

The gene calls are TRBV18 and TRBJ2-5, with D possibly TRBD1 on 5 matching bases. Trimming removed 6 bases from V and 1 base from J, with 15 bases in between. Looked up from germline, CDR1 is KGHSH and CDR2 is LQKENI. The CDR3 consists of 15 residues. The CDR3 spells CASSLNQGPQETQYF. CDR3 sequence (DNA): TGTGCCAGCTCTCTCAATCAGGGTCCCCAAGAGACCCAGTACTTC.

The chain joins TRBV2 to TRBJ1-4; D perhaps matches TRBD1 (5 bases). Germline lookup yields CDR1 SNHLY and CDR2 FYNNEI. The CDR3 is 14 amino acids. V lost 6 bases to trimming and J lost 4 bases, with 12 bases between them. CDR3 coding DNA: TGTGCCAGCAGGAAAGACAGATATAATGAAAAACTGTTTTTT. Translated, it gives CASRKDRYNEKLFF.

In its sample, this clone was seen once. V usage is TRBV7-9 and J usage is TRBJ1-4; 7 bases align to TRBD1. The CDR3 has 16 residues. Germline CDR1 reads SEHNR; CDR2 reads FQNEAQ (reference sequence). V lost 1 base, J lost 6 bases, and 8 bases stayed unmatched. The CDR3 sequence is CASSLETGSPYEKLFF. The DNA of the CDR3 is TGTGCCAGCAGCTTAGAGACAGGGTCGCCGTATGAAAAACTGTTTTTT. The full variable domain, in which reference TRBV7-9 and TRBJ1-4 provide the parts outside the CDR3, is DTGVSQNPRHKITKRGQNVTFRCDPISEHNRLYWYRQTLGQGPEFLTYFQNEAQLEKSRLLSDRFSAERPKGSFSTLEIQRTEQGDSAMYLCASSLETGSPYEKLFFGSGTQLSVL.

The chain has TRBV6-6 and TRBJ2-7; TRBD2 agrees at 8 bases. The V and J ends lost 6 bases and 0 bases, in that order; junction bases with no gene match: 4. Germline V gene sequence: CDR1 MNHNY, CDR2 SVGAGI (reference sequence). The CDR3 spans 14 residues. DNA for the CDR3: TGTGCCAGCAGGAAGCGGGAGAGCTCCTACGAGCAGTACTTC. It encodes CASRKRESSYEQYF.

The V gene is TRBV5-1, the J gene TRBJ2-3; D call uncertain. V was shortened by 0 bases and J by 7 bases, with 12 bases between the two germline ends. The CDR3 loop spans 14 amino acids. Germline V gene sequence: CDR1 SGHRS, CDR2 YFSETQ. CDR3 region: CASSLATESYTQYF. CDR3 bases: TGCGCCAGCAGCTTGGCTACTGAATCATATACGCAGTATTTT.

This clone showed up just a few times. The J gene is TRBJ1-2, the V gene TRBV19; 7 nucleotides agree with TRBD1. The junction had 4 bases not matched to a gene; V was cut back by 5 bases and J by 4 bases. This CDR3 spans 13 amino acids. From germline, CDR1 is LNHDA and CDR2 SQIVND (reference sequence). Written as DNA, the CDR3 is TGTGCCAGTAGTCTGACAGGGCTCTATGGCTACACCTTC. It yields the protein CASSLTGLYGYTF.

V usage is TRBV2 and J usage is TRBJ1-2; tentative D call: TRBD1 (5 bases). Germline V lookup: CDR1 SNHLY, CDR2 FYNNEI. The CDR3 is 13 amino acids. The V end was cut by 4 bases, the J end by 6 bases, with 12 bases between. The CDR3 nucleotides read TGTGCCAGCAGTGGAGGGACCGGTGATGGCTACACCTTC. Translating gives CASSGGTGDGYTF. Complete variable domain (other parts from reference TRBV2 and TRBJ1-2): EPEVTQTPSHQVTQMGQEVILRCVPISNHLYFYWYRQILGQKVEFLVSFYNNEISEKSEIFDDQFSVERPDGSNFTLKIRSTKLEDSAMYFCASSGGTGDGYTFGSGTRLTVV.

This chain uses TRBV19 with TRBJ1-3; the D gene is possibly TRBD1 (5 bases). The CDR3 consists of 17 residues. With 2 bases removed from V and 1 base from J, the gap between germline ends came to 15 bases. CDR1 and CDR2 from the germline V gene are LNHDA and SQIVND (reference sequence). In nucleotides, the CDR3 is TGTGCCAGTAGTATAACTGGCTCGGGGGGATCTGGAAACACCATATATTTT. It translates to CASSITGSGGSGNTIYF.

The V and J genes are TRBV30 and TRBJ2-5; TRBD1 aligns across 9 bases. Trimming took 5 bases from V and 11 from J; bases not matched to a gene: 12. Per the germline V gene, CDR1 is GTSNPN and CDR2 is SVGIG (reference sequence). The CDR3 consists of 13 residues. The chain's CDR3 is CAWVPQTGGRQYF. In DNA, the CDR3 is TGTGCCTGGGTCCCTCAAACAGGGGGCAGGCAGTACTTC.

The chain employs TRBV19 and TRBJ2-7, with D perhaps TRBD1 or TRBD2 (5 bases each). Trimming cost V 6 bases and J 4 bases, with 16 bases left between them. The CDR3 runs 14 residues. CDR1 and CDR2 (germline): LNHDA, SQIVND (reference sequence). The CDR3 nucleotides read TGTGCCAGTAGCCTCGGGACCCAGAGGTACGAGCAGTACTTC. As protein: CASSLGTQRYEQYF.

This clone was counted only a few times. The V gene is TRBV28, the J gene TRBJ1-2; weak D call: TRBD1 (5 bases). Trimming cost V 5 bases and J 3 bases, with 13 bases left between them. The length of the CDR3 is 14 residues. Germline V gene data show CDR1 as MDHEN and CDR2 as SYDVKM. The CDR3 region has the DNA TGTGCCAGCAGTGATCAGGGAAGTGACTATGGCTACACCTTC. The encoded protein is CASSDQGSDYGYTF.

The sample holds a few counts of this clone. The CDR3 loop reads CASSPYQETQYF. As DNA, the CDR3 is TGTGCCAGCAGCCCGTACCAAGAGACCCAGTACTTC. The chain is built from TRBV13 and TRBJ2-5; D is unresolved. The CDR3 totals 12 residues. Trimming took off 5 bases at V and 0 bases at J, with 4 bases between the two ends. Germline assignment: CDR1 PRHDT and CDR2 FYEKMQ (reference sequence). The whole variable domain, filled in from reference TRBV13 and TRBJ2-5, reads AAGVIQSPRHLIKEKRETATLKCYPIPRHDTVYWYQQGPGQDPQFLISFYEKMQSDKGSIPDRFSAQQFSDYHSELNMSSLELGDSALYFCASSPYQETQYFGPGTRLLVL.

This clone was observed a handful of times. The CDR3 DNA sequence: TGCAGCGTCTCGGACAGGGTGAAAGGCTACACCTTC. Translation: CSVSDRVKGYTF. The chain is built from TRBV29-1 and TRBJ1-2; 8 bases match TRBD1. The germline CDR1 and CDR2 sequences are SQVTM and ANQGSEA. The CDR3 runs 12 residues. V lost 6 bases to trimming and J lost 8 bases; unmatched junction nucleotides: 8.

The chain combines TRBV18 with TRBJ2-3; 7 nucleotides match TRBD2. The CDR3 loop spans 14 amino acids. The junction had 3 bases not matched to a gene; V was cut back by 2 bases and J by 4 bases. Germline assignment: CDR1 KGHSH and CDR2 LQKENI. CDR3 sequence (DNA): TGTGCCAGCTCACCAGCGGGAGCATCAGATACGCAGTATTTT. It specifies CASSPAGASDTQYF. Combining the CDR3 with reference TRBV18 and TRBJ2-3 gives the whole variable domain NAGVMQNPRHLVRRRGQEARLRCSPMKGHSHVYWYRQLPEEGLKFMVYLQKENIIDESGMPKERFSAEFPKEGPSILRIQQVVRGDSAAYFCASSPAGASDTQYFGPGTRLTVL.

This clone was found a few times. V usage is TRBV9 and J usage is TRBJ2-1; D gene unclear. The CDR3 spans 10 residues. V was cut by 7 bases and J by 6 bases, with 5 bases left in between. The germline CDR1 and CDR2 sequences are SGDLS and YYNGEE. In DNA form, the CDR3 reads TGTGCCAGCCTAAGCAATGAGCAGTTCTTC. Translating gives CASLSNEQFF.

This chain uses TRBV2 with TRBJ2-6; D is perhaps TRBD1 (6 bases). The CDR3 is made up of 17 amino acids. Trimming removed 6 bases from V and 0 bases from J, with 15 bases in between. Germline V gene sequence: CDR1 SNHLY, CDR2 FYNNEI. The CDR3 here is CASSRDKWSSGANVLTF. CDR3 DNA: TGTGCCAGCAGCCGGGACAAATGGAGCTCTGGGGCCAACGTCCTGACTTTC.

This chain links TRBV29-1 with TRBJ1-2; 9 bases fit TRBD1. This CDR3 spans 14 amino acids. Trimming at V came to 7 bases and at J to 8 bases, leaving 14 bases not matched to a gene. The germline V gene encodes CDR1 SQVTM and CDR2 ANQGSEA. The CDR3 bases are TGCAGCGCCGACTTAACCGGGACAGGGTACGGCTACACCTTC. Protein: CSADLTGTGYGYTF.

The chain carries TRBV7-9 and TRBJ1-5; no reliable D call. Trimming took 6 bases from V and 6 from J, leaving 9 bases between them. This CDR3 comprises 12 residues. Germline assignment: CDR1 SEHNR and CDR2 FQNEAQ (reference sequence). In nucleotides, the CDR3 is TGTGCCAGCAGTTCTGGAGTTCAGCCCCAGCATTTT. It yields the protein CASSSGVQPQHF.

This chain joins TRBV4-1 and TRBJ2-1; D could derive from TRBD1 or TRBD2 (6 bases each). Germline CDR1 is MGHRA and CDR2 is YSYEKL. This CDR3 spans 15 amino acids. Trimming cost V 0 bases and J 9 bases, with 15 bases left between them. The DNA of the CDR3 is TGCGCCAGCAGCCAAGATCGCTTAGGGGGGACTGAGCAGTTCTTC. It specifies CASSQDRLGGTEQFF.

The chain uses TRBV7-2 and TRBJ1-5, with D perhaps matching TRBD1 (5 bases). Per germline, CDR1 SGHTA and CDR2 FQGNSA. The V end lost 1 base, the J end lost 3 bases, and 13 bases lay between the germline ends. The CDR3 has 16 residues. CDR3 loop: CASSLGGRAANQPQHF. In nucleotides, the CDR3 is TGTGCCAGCAGCTTAGGGGGGAGGGCAGCCAATCAGCCCCAGCATTTT.

V gene TRBV6-1 combines with J gene TRBJ2-1; D is tentatively TRBD1 or TRBD2 (6 bases each). Germline CDR1 is MNHNS and CDR2 is SASEGT. The ends were cut back, 3 bases at V and 1 base at J, with 10 bases in the middle. The CDR3 loop spans 15 amino acids. CDR3 sequence: CASSEGAGSYNEQFF. CDR3 DNA sequence: TGTGCCAGCAGTGAGGGGGCGGGATCCTACAATGAGCAGTTCTTC.

This clone occurred once. This sequence joins TRBV4-1 and TRBJ2-1; 9 bases map to TRBD1. The junction had 7 bases not matched to a gene; V was cut back by 3 bases and J by 4 bases. CDR3 size: 16 residues. CDR1 is MGHRA, CDR2 YSYEKL, per germline. This CDR3 reads CASSQQQGAAYNEQFF. The CDR3, as DNA: TGCGCCAGCAGCCAGCAACAGGGGGCGGCTTACAATGAGCAGTTCTTC.

The V gene is TRBV5-5, the J gene TRBJ2-7; a possible D gene is TRBD1 (7 bases). This CDR3 has 15 residues. Per the germline V gene, CDR1 is SGHKS and CDR2 is YYEKEE (reference sequence). Trimming removed 0 bases at V and 2 bases at J, with 12 bases between. CDR3 amino acids: CASSLGARGAYEQYF. CDR3 coding DNA: TGTGCCAGCAGCTTGGGGGCCAGGGGGGCCTACGAGCAGTACTTC.

The genes are TRBV5-4 and TRBJ2-5; unclear D gene. Per germline, CDR1 SGHNT and CDR2 YYREEE (reference sequence). This CDR3 spans 13 amino acids. With 1 base removed from V and 4 bases from J, the gap between germline ends came to 8 bases. CDR3 amino acids: CASSLFASETQYF. The DNA of the CDR3 is TGTGCCAGCAGCTTGTTTGCATCAGAGACCCAGTACTTC.